Detailed here is one T cell receptor (beta chain). This clone was seen once. Its recognized antigen is unknown. Per-base qualities were not stored, and no clone one base away is much larger. The germline V and J ends show losses of 5 bases and 7 bases respectively, and no gene match explains 6 bases of the junction. The germline V gene supplies CDR1 SGHVS and CDR2 FNYEAQ. Spanning cysteine to phenylalanine, the CDR3 consists of 14 amino acids. This entry keeps only the CDR3 DNA: 42 bases, framed from base 1. These data come from a study of CD8+ T cells in alopecia areata (dated by TCRdb to 2016 to 2019). For the study in its entirety: The treated patients, all with moderate-to-severe alopecia areata, were enrolled in an open-label pilot trial of oral tofacitinib given at 5 to 10 mg twice daily. On the human side, TCRbeta sequencing was run on scalp tissue and on sorted CD4+ and CD8+ peripheral blood T cells from healthy controls and from alopecia areata patients with either patchy or totalis/universalis disease. Tofacitinib was administered for 6 to 18 months, and 6 months of follow-up off drug were then conducted to assess delayed response and recurrence. RNA was extracted with the PAXgene miRNA kit for fixed scalp, the miRNeasy kit for PBMCs, and the RNeasy kit for mouse skin. Tofacitinib-treated patients had biopsies at baseline and at 4 and 24 weeks of treatment, with a later scalp biopsy in several patients. Scalp clonality was compared across normal scalp (n=4), patchy alopecia areata scalp (n=8), and alopecia totalis/universalis scalp (n=8). The study used high-throughput TCRbeta sequencing to examine T cell clonal expansion in alopecia areata, in both the C3H/HeJ mouse model and human patients. Amplification of TCRbeta CDR3 regions was done by immunoSEQ multiplex PCR using 35 Vbeta forward primers and 13 Jbeta reverse primers. In treated patients, disease severity was measured using the SALT score, which gives the percentage of scalp surface area affected.

Library method: the immunoSEQ multiplex PCR assay. RNA was extracted from all samples and reverse transcribed into cDNA as template for TCR sequencing. SuperScript III was used for first-strand cDNA synthesis, primed with a 2:1 mix of oligo-dT and random hexamers. Amplification bias was assessed with a synthetic immune receptor repertoire, and residual bias was removed computationally. In the paper's pipeline: Raw reads were preprocessed for error removal, and CDR3 was defined according to IMGT conventions as running from the conserved cysteine to phenylalanine. Clonality was calculated as 1 minus Shannon entropy normalized by log2 of the number of productive unique TCRs. CD4 or CD8 identity of scalp clones was inferred by cross-referencing scalp TCRbeta sequences with sorted blood CD4 and CD8 repertoires. Sourced from immuneACCESS, this table was stored by TCRdb with only in-frame sequences that have V and J called. A share of the clones is absent; for the studies checked, an unresolved V gene accounts for under half, and the remainder has no known explanation. V, J and clone size reflect that table, while D and trimming were determined from the DNA. The table for this sample lists approximately 180,000 clones; 60% of them were counted only once. The ten largest clones add up to over 1% of the sample.

The meaning of the sample's time point label: about 25 weeks on oral tofacitinib. The meaning of the sample's treatment or condition label: oral pan-JAK inhibitor, 5-10 mg twice daily. From alopecia areata patients, peripheral blood was collected along with lesional scalp punch biopsies. PBMCs were isolated by density centrifugation and stained for CD3, CD4 and CD8, and CD4+ and CD8+ T cells were sorted on a FACSAria. Overall study results and their limits: During tofacitinib treatment, many expanded lesional clones stuck around in both scalp and blood, and this persistence may partly explain why relapse happens after treatment is stopped. The treated cohort was small, with a single nonresponder, so links between baseline CD8+ expansion and response need larger studies. Scalp TCR repertoire analysis is complicated because resident alphabeta T cells in normal human skin are also sequenced, whereas mouse skin is dominated by gammadelta T cells. Compared with normal scalp, lesional scalp had higher clonality and more expanded CD8+ clones, particularly in alopecia totalis/universalis, a pattern that suggests antigenic drive. Shared TCR sequences between patients were less evident than in mice, which may be partly attributable to HLA diversity in the patient population. Scalp clonality and the number of expanded CD8+ clones among the top 100 scalp clones were significantly decreased by tofacitinib.

The rearrangement joined TRBV7-6 to TRBJ2-1, with 9 bases aligning to TRBD2. Sample: CD4+ T cells sorted from blood, taken at week 24, from a patient treated with tofacitinib. The source of this sequence is a human donor with alopecia areata. CDR3 sequence: CASSPLAGVNEQFF. The nucleotide sequence reads TGTGCCAGCAGCCCATTAGCGGGGGTGAATGAGCAGTTCTTC.